This T cell receptor beta chain originates from a study of T cells in Graves' hyperthyroidism and ophthalmopathy. This clonotype was counted at least ten times. The target antigen is unknown. RNA transcripts gave rise to amplified TCR beta CDR3 regions. TCR CDR3 regions were first amplified by RT-PCR with HTBI primers. TCRdb redid the calling of the multiplex PCR reads with MiXCR, one entry per CDR3 protein. The table shows about 420,000 distinct CDR3 sequences, with 15% to 17% occurring only once. General study points: Most thyroid clonotypes expanded above 0.001 appeared in blood too. Ophthalmopathy and stable hyperthyroidism were told apart by a 13 V-J model.

Sequencing used blood. The sequence came from a woman in her late teens or twenties with Graves' hyperthyroidism.

The CDR3 coding sequence is TGCAGTGCTAGAGATAGGGCACAGGGAAACTACAATGAGCAGTTCTTC. Translation gives CSARDRAQGNYNEQFF. The rearrangement uses TRBV20-1 and TRBJ2-1, with a possible D match to TRBD1 (6 bases). Germline loops: CDR1 DFQATT, CDR2 SNEGSKA (reference sequence). V was shortened by 0 bases and J by 3 bases, with 15 bases between the two germline ends. This CDR3 is 16 amino acids long.